A selection of T cell receptor beta chains follows, all from one sample in a study of T cell responses to AZD1222 COVID-19 vaccine. Measured with immunoSEQ multiplex PCR; TCRdb has only the in-frame clones, and not every one. The sample holds 200,000 or so clones, 90% to 95% seen once. Sequenced material: peripheral blood, taken on day 0 of AZD1222 vaccination. The source of these receptors is an adult in good health. The CDR3 runs from the conserved cysteine through the conserved F or W. The D gene is left open where the match is weak. Expanded clones get a size class; other rows say once, few or many, or leave the size out.

CDR3nt: TGTGCCAGCAGTATCCCCGGGACAGGGAATCGCGAAAAACTGTTTTTT
CDR3aa: CASSIPGTGNREKLFF
j_gene: TRBJ1-4
len: 16
d_gene: TRBD1
v_gene: TRBV28
abundance: NA

CDR3nt: TGTGCCAGCAGCGACAGGGGGCGGGACACCGGGGAGCTGTTTTTT
CDR3aa: CASSDRGRDTGELFF
j_gene: TRBJ2-2
len: 15
d_gene: TRBD1
v_gene: TRBV27
abundance: NA

CDR3nt: TGTGCCAGCAGCTTAGCGACAGGGCCCACCTACGAGCAGTACTTC
CDR3aa: CASSLATGPTYEQYF
j_gene: TRBJ2-7
len: 15
d_gene: TRBD1
v_gene: TRBV7-6
abundance: once

CDR3nt: TGTGCCAGCAGTTTATTGCGGACAAAGAACACCGGGGAGCTGTTTTTT
CDR3aa: CASSLLRTKNTGELFF
j_gene: TRBJ2-2
len: 16
d_gene: NA
v_gene: TRBV27
abundance: NA

CDR3nt: TGTGCCAGCAGTTTCCAGGCCCCAAGCACAGATACGCAGTATTTT
CDR3aa: CASSFQAPSTDTQYF
j_gene: TRBJ2-3
len: 15
d_gene: NA
v_gene: TRBV27
abundance: NA

CDR3nt: TGTGCCACCAGGAACGGGACAGCTAACTGGGCCCAAGAGACCCAGTACTTC
CDR3aa: CATRNGTANWAQETQYF
j_gene: TRBJ2-5
len: 17
d_gene: TRBD1
v_gene: TRBV24-1
abundance: NA

CDR3nt: TGCAGCCTTAGAGAGAACTACGAGCAGTACTTC
CDR3aa: CSLRENYEQYF
j_gene: TRBJ2-7
len: 11
d_gene: NA
v_gene: TRBV29-1
abundance: NA

CDR3nt: TGTGCCAGCAGTGAAGCAGGATATGAAAAACTGTTTTTT
CDR3aa: CASSEAGYEKLFF
j_gene: TRBJ1-4
len: 13
d_gene: NA
v_gene: TRBV25-1
abundance: NA

CDR3nt: TGTGCCAGCAGCCGCCGTTCGCGCCGAGTTGAAAACACCATATATTTT
CDR3aa: CASSRRSRRVENTIYF
j_gene: TRBJ1-3
len: 16
d_gene: NA
v_gene: TRBV21-1
abundance: once

CDR3nt: TGTGCCAGCAGTGAAGAAATAGGGGGACAGGGGGGACAGCCCCAGCATTTT
CDR3aa: CASSEEIGGQGGQPQHF
j_gene: TRBJ1-5
len: 17
d_gene: TRBD1
v_gene: TRBV6-1
abundance: NA

CDR3nt: TGTGCCAGTTTATATTACTCTGGGGCCAACGTCCTGACTTTC
CDR3aa: CASLYYSGANVLTF
j_gene: TRBJ2-6
len: 14
d_gene: NA
v_gene: TRBV27
abundance: NA

CDR3nt: TGTGCCAGCAGCACCGGGACCTATGGCTACACCTTC
CDR3aa: CASSTGTYGYTF
j_gene: TRBJ1-2
len: 12
d_gene: NA
v_gene: TRBV28
abundance: NA

CDR3nt: TGTGCCAGCAGTTCAGTAAGGGGGGCCCCCGGGGAGCTGTTTTTT
CDR3aa: CASSSVRGAPGELFF
j_gene: TRBJ2-2
len: 15
d_gene: NA
v_gene: TRBV11-2
abundance: NA

CDR3nt: TGTGCCATCAGGTCCGGGACTAGCGGATACAATGAGCAGTTCTTC
CDR3aa: CAIRSGTSGYNEQFF
j_gene: TRBJ2-1
len: 15
d_gene: TRBD2
v_gene: TRBV10-3
abundance: NA

CDR3nt: TGTGCCAGCAGCAGCGGGACTTGGGGAAATGAGCAGTTCTTC
CDR3aa: CASSSGTWGNEQFF
j_gene: TRBJ2-1
len: 14
d_gene: TRBD2
v_gene: TRBV7-3
abundance: once

CDR3nt: TGCAGCGGGACCCATGGGGAGAGGAAGACCCAGTACTTC
CDR3aa: CSGTHGERKTQYF
j_gene: TRBJ2-5
len: 13
d_gene: NA
v_gene: TRBV29-1
abundance: once

CDR3nt: TGTGCCAGCAGCTTACGGACAGGAGCGCCTAATTCACCCCTCCACTTT
CDR3aa: CASSLRTGAPNSPLHF
j_gene: TRBJ1-6
len: 16
d_gene: TRBD1
v_gene: TRBV9
abundance: NA

CDR3nt: TGTGCCACCAGCAGAGATTACTCTGGAAACACCATATATTTT
CDR3aa: CATSRDYSGNTIYF
j_gene: TRBJ1-3
len: 14
d_gene: NA
v_gene: TRBV15
abundance: NA

CDR3nt: TGTGCCAGCAGCGTCATAACAGGGGGTTATTCACCCCTCCACTTT
CDR3aa: CASSVITGGYSPLHF
j_gene: TRBJ1-6
len: 15
d_gene: TRBD1
v_gene: TRBV5-6
abundance: NA

CDR3nt: TGTGCCAGTAGTAGGGCGGTGAACACCGGGGAGCTGTTTTTT
CDR3aa: CASSRAVNTGELFF
j_gene: TRBJ2-2
len: 14
d_gene: NA
v_gene: TRBV19
abundance: NA

CDR3nt: TGTGCCAGCAGCCTCGGGACAGAACCTTATGGCTACACCTTC
CDR3aa: CASSLGTEPYGYTF
j_gene: TRBJ1-2
len: 14
d_gene: TRBD1
v_gene: TRBV5-4
abundance: NA

CDR3nt: TGTGCCAGCAGACCAGGGGAAGCTAATGAAAAACTGTTTTTT
CDR3aa: CASRPGEANEKLFF
j_gene: TRBJ1-4
len: 14
d_gene: NA
v_gene: TRBV9
abundance: NA

CDR3nt: TGTGCCAGCAGTTACTCTACGGGACAGGTCAAAAACATTCAGTACTTC
CDR3aa: CASSYSTGQVKNIQYF
j_gene: TRBJ2-4
len: 16
d_gene: TRBD1
v_gene: TRBV6-6
abundance: NA

CDR3nt: TGTGCCAGCAGCCCTAATCCGGGACAGGGGGCTCCCGAGCAGTACTTC
CDR3aa: CASSPNPGQGAPEQYF
j_gene: TRBJ2-7
len: 16
d_gene: TRBD1
v_gene: TRBV7-9
abundance: NA

CDR3nt: TGTGCCAGCAGCTTAGGAGTTTCCACTAATGAAAAACTGTTTTTT
CDR3aa: CASSLGVSTNEKLFF
j_gene: TRBJ1-4
len: 15
d_gene: NA
v_gene: TRBV7-8
abundance: NA

CDR3nt: TGTGCCAGCAGCACGGGTCTTTGGGAGACCCAGTACTTC
CDR3aa: CASSTGLWETQYF
j_gene: TRBJ2-5
len: 13
d_gene: NA
v_gene: TRBV11-2
abundance: NA

CDR3nt: TGTGCCAGCAGCCAAGGGACAGACAACTATGGCTACACCTTC
CDR3aa: CASSQGTDNYGYTF
j_gene: TRBJ1-2
len: 14
d_gene: NA
v_gene: TRBV4-2
abundance: NA

CDR3nt: TGTGCCAGCAGTTCTAGACAGGGGGCCGACTATGGCTACACCTTC
CDR3aa: CASSSRQGADYGYTF
j_gene: TRBJ1-2
len: 15
d_gene: TRBD1
v_gene: TRBV28
abundance: NA

CDR3nt: TGTGCCATCAGTCTAGCGGGAGGGGGCACAGATACGCAGTATTTT
CDR3aa: CAISLAGGGTDTQYF
j_gene: TRBJ2-3
len: 15
d_gene: TRBD2
v_gene: TRBV10-3
abundance: NA

CDR3nt: TGTGCCAGCAGTTTATTGACGGGAGCAAGGAATGAGCAGTTCTTC
CDR3aa: CASSLLTGARNEQFF
j_gene: TRBJ2-1
len: 15
d_gene: NA
v_gene: TRBV28
abundance: NA

CDR3nt: TGTGCCACCACCCCGGGAGGGGGCAAAGGCTACACCTTC
CDR3aa: CATTPGGGKGYTF
j_gene: TRBJ1-2
len: 13
d_gene: TRBD1
v_gene: TRBV24-1
abundance: NA

CDR3nt: TGTGCCAGCAGCCATTACCCCACCGGGGAGCTGTTTTTT
CDR3aa: CASSHYPTGELFF
j_gene: TRBJ2-2
len: 13
d_gene: NA
v_gene: TRBV6-4
abundance: NA

CDR3nt: TGTGCCAGCAGTGCCGGGGGTTCCTCACCCCTCCACTTT
CDR3aa: CASSAGGSSPLHF
j_gene: TRBJ1-6
len: 13
d_gene: NA
v_gene: TRBV2
abundance: NA

CDR3nt: TGTGCCAGCAGTCCACGGTATGAAAAACTGTTTTTT
CDR3aa: CASSPRYEKLFF
j_gene: TRBJ1-4
len: 12
d_gene: NA
v_gene: TRBV28
abundance: NA

CDR3nt: TGTGCCAGCAGCTTGTTTCAGGGCTTACTCTATAATTCACCCCTCCACTTT
CDR3aa: CASSLFQGLLYNSPLHF
j_gene: TRBJ1-6
len: 17
d_gene: NA
v_gene: TRBV5-8
abundance: NA

CDR3nt: TGTGCCAGCAGCCGCCGGACTAGCGGGAGCCATGAGCAGTTCTTC
CDR3aa: CASSRRTSGSHEQFF
j_gene: TRBJ2-1
len: 15
d_gene: TRBD2
v_gene: TRBV6-2/TRBV6-3
abundance: NA

CDR3nt: TGTGCCAGTAGTGTGGACAGGGGGTCCGTCGAGCAGTACTTC
CDR3aa: CASSVDRGSVEQYF
j_gene: TRBJ2-7
len: 14
d_gene: TRBD1
v_gene: TRBV19
abundance: NA

CDR3nt: TGTGCCAGCAGTTTAGGAGGGTACGAGCAGTACTTC
CDR3aa: CASSLGGYEQYF
j_gene: TRBJ2-7
len: 12
d_gene: NA
v_gene: TRBV27
abundance: NA

CDR3nt: TGTGCCAGCATTAGAGATCGGGGGATCAACAATGAGCAGTTCTTC
CDR3aa: CASIRDRGINNEQFF
j_gene: TRBJ2-1
len: 15
d_gene: NA
v_gene: TRBV6-6
abundance: NA

CDR3nt: TGTGCCAGCAGCTCCCTGGCAATCAACTCTGGAAACACCATATATTTT
CDR3aa: CASSSLAINSGNTIYF
j_gene: TRBJ1-3
len: 16
d_gene: NA
v_gene: TRBV9
abundance: few

CDR3nt: TGTGCCATCAGCTACAGGGAATACGAGCAGTACTTC
CDR3aa: CAISYREYEQYF
j_gene: TRBJ2-7
len: 12
d_gene: NA
v_gene: TRBV10-3
abundance: NA

CDR3nt: TGTGCCAGCAGCGTAAGCGCGAATAAGTCCTACGAGCAGTACTTC
CDR3aa: CASSVSANKSYEQYF
j_gene: TRBJ2-7
len: 15
d_gene: NA
v_gene: TRBV7-3
abundance: NA

CDR3nt: TGTGCCAGCAGCCGTGGACAGATACAGTATGGCTACACCTTC
CDR3aa: CASSRGQIQYGYTF
j_gene: TRBJ1-2
len: 14
d_gene: NA
v_gene: TRBV5-4
abundance: NA

CDR3nt: TGTGCCAGCAGTAGGACCGGACAAGAGACCCAGTACTTC
CDR3aa: CASSRTGQETQYF
j_gene: TRBJ2-5
len: 13
d_gene: NA
v_gene: TRBV6-5
abundance: NA

CDR3nt: TGCGCCAGCACTGAAAGGACCGGGACAGGCTCCTACGAGCAGTACTTC
CDR3aa: CASTERTGTGSYEQYF
j_gene: TRBJ2-7
len: 16
d_gene: TRBD1
v_gene: TRBV5-1
abundance: NA

CDR3nt: TGTGCCAGCAGCCCCGGGACTACCCTTTACGAGCAGTACTTC
CDR3aa: CASSPGTTLYEQYF
j_gene: TRBJ2-7
len: 14
d_gene: TRBD2
v_gene: TRBV6-2/TRBV6-3
abundance: NA

CDR3nt: TGTGCCAGCAGGGGCACCTGGGGCTATGGCTACACCTTC
CDR3aa: CASRGTWGYGYTF
j_gene: TRBJ1-2
len: 13
d_gene: NA
v_gene: TRBV6-5
abundance: NA

CDR3nt: TGTGCCAGCAGCCAAGATTTCGCAGGGTTAGATCCGGACTATGGCTACACCTTC
CDR3aa: CASSQDFAGLDPDYGYTF
j_gene: TRBJ1-2
len: 18
d_gene: NA
v_gene: TRBV4-2
abundance: NA

CDR3nt: TGCAGCGTTGAAGGCCGACAGGGGGTCACTGAAGCTTTCTTT
CDR3aa: CSVEGRQGVTEAFF
j_gene: TRBJ1-1
len: 14
d_gene: TRBD1
v_gene: TRBV29-1
abundance: once